Listed below are T cell receptor beta chains from one sample, sequenced in a study of sequential checkpoint blockade in melanoma. Using immunoSEQ multiplex PCR, the repertoire was profiled, and TCRdb retains in-frame clones only, with some absent. The data hold about 12,000 clones, with less than 70% observed a single time. The source material was CD8+ T cells sorted from blood (inferred from file names), sampled from a patient given nivolumab and ipilimumab in sequence. Receptors originate from a human donor with melanoma. Each CDR3 is given with its conserved first and last residue. The D gene is left open where the match is weak. Size tells how often a clone was seen (once, few, many) or the class of an expanded clone, and some rows leave it out.

d_gene: .
j_gene: TRBJ1-6
abundance: .
v_gene: TRBV6-5
CDR3nt: TGTGCCAGCAGTTACCGGGGGACGGTCTATAATTCACCCCTCCACTTT
CDR3aa: CASSYRGTVYNSPLHF

d_gene: .
j_gene: TRBJ2-3
abundance: few
v_gene: TRBV7-6
CDR3nt: TGTGCCAGCAGCTCTCGGATAGCGGCTAGCACAGATACGCAGTATTTT
CDR3aa: CASSSRIAASTDTQYF

d_gene: .
j_gene: TRBJ2-7
abundance: .
v_gene: TRBV7-6
CDR3nt: TGTGCCAGCAGCTTAGAGGGGGAATCCTACGAGCAGTACTTC
CDR3aa: CASSLEGESYEQYF

d_gene: .
j_gene: TRBJ2-1
abundance: .
v_gene: TRBV27
CDR3nt: TGTGCCAGCAGTTTGGGGGGACTCTACAATGAGCAGTTCTTC
CDR3aa: CASSLGGLYNEQFF

d_gene: .
j_gene: TRBJ2-7
abundance: .
v_gene: TRBV19
CDR3nt: TGTGCCAGTAGTATAGATGGGGGGACCGAGCAGTACTTC
CDR3aa: CASSIDGGTEQYF

d_gene: .
j_gene: TRBJ1-4
abundance: medium-sized
v_gene: TRBV5-4
CDR3nt: TGTGCCAGCAGTCGGAGAGGGAGGGAGCGGGAAAAACTGTTTTTT
CDR3aa: CASSRRGREREKLFF

d_gene: TRBD1
j_gene: TRBJ2-6
abundance: few
v_gene: TRBV7-9
CDR3nt: TGTGCCAGCCGGGACAGCCTCTCTGGGGCCAACGTCCTGACTTTC
CDR3aa: CASRDSLSGANVLTF

d_gene: .
j_gene: TRBJ1-5
abundance: few
v_gene: TRBV7-9
CDR3nt: TGTGCCAGCAGCTTAGCGACAGGCGGTAGCAATCAGCCCCAGCATTTT
CDR3aa: CASSLATGGSNQPQHF

d_gene: TRBD1
j_gene: TRBJ1-2
abundance: medium-sized
v_gene: TRBV27
CDR3nt: TGTGCCAGTTCCAGGGGGCGAGAGGACTATGGCTACACCTTC
CDR3aa: CASSRGREDYGYTF

d_gene: .
j_gene: TRBJ1-2
abundance: .
v_gene: TRBV6-5
CDR3nt: TGTGCCAGCAGTTACCGGACTCTAGTTGACTACACCTTC
CDR3aa: CASSYRTLVDYTF

d_gene: .
j_gene: TRBJ2-1
abundance: .
v_gene: TRBV9
CDR3nt: TGTGCCAGCAGCCCCGACGGACTGTACAATGAGCAGTTCTTC
CDR3aa: CASSPDGLYNEQFF

d_gene: TRBD1
j_gene: TRBJ1-1
abundance: .
v_gene: TRBV13
CDR3nt: TGTGCCAGCAGCTTCAGGGGGACGAACACTGAAGCTTTCTTT
CDR3aa: CASSFRGTNTEAFF

d_gene: TRBD1
j_gene: TRBJ2-3
abundance: medium-sized
v_gene: TRBV19
CDR3nt: TGTGCCAGTAGTCTGACAGGGGGCGCGGGTACGCAGTATTTT
CDR3aa: CASSLTGGAGTQYF

d_gene: TRBD2
j_gene: TRBJ2-7
abundance: .
v_gene: TRBV6-1
CDR3nt: TGTGCCAGCAGTGAGGGACTAGCGCACTCCTACGAGCAGTACTTC
CDR3aa: CASSEGLAHSYEQYF

d_gene: TRBD2
j_gene: TRBJ2-5
abundance: .
v_gene: TRBV4-1
CDR3nt: TGCGCCAGCAGCCAAGAAGGGACTAGCGGGCAAGAGACCCAGTACTTC
CDR3aa: CASSQEGTSGQETQYF

d_gene: TRBD1
j_gene: TRBJ1-2
abundance: .
v_gene: TRBV5-1
CDR3nt: TGCGCCAGGCGGGACAGAGGGGTAGTTTACTATGGCTACACCTTC
CDR3aa: CARRDRGVVYYGYTF

d_gene: TRBD2
j_gene: TRBJ2-5
abundance: few
v_gene: TRBV9
CDR3nt: TGTGCCAGCAGCGTAGGGGGCGGGGGTCAAGAGACCCAGTACTTC
CDR3aa: CASSVGGGGQETQYF

d_gene: .
j_gene: TRBJ2-7
abundance: few
v_gene: TRBV11-2
CDR3nt: TGTGCCAGCAGCTCGGGGAGGGGGGGCTACGAGCAGTACTTC
CDR3aa: CASSSGRGGYEQYF

d_gene: TRBD1
j_gene: TRBJ2-3
abundance: few
v_gene: TRBV10-3
CDR3nt: TGTGCCATCAGTGAAGATGGGACAGGCCTTTCCACAGATACGCAGTATTTT
CDR3aa: CAISEDGTGLSTDTQYF

d_gene: TRBD1
j_gene: TRBJ2-7
abundance: .
v_gene: TRBV25-1
CDR3nt: TGTGCCAGCAGTCCTGGACAGGGGGCTTTCTACGAGCAGTACTTC
CDR3aa: CASSPGQGAFYEQYF

d_gene: .
j_gene: TRBJ2-5
abundance: .
v_gene: TRBV9
CDR3nt: TGTGCCAGCAGCGTAGAAGGGGGGGCGGGGGAGACCCAGTACTTC
CDR3aa: CASSVEGGAGETQYF

d_gene: .
j_gene: TRBJ2-7
abundance: .
v_gene: TRBV6-1
CDR3nt: TGTGCCAGCAGTCGGAGCTACGAGCAGTACTTC
CDR3aa: CASSRSYEQYF

d_gene: .
j_gene: TRBJ2-7
abundance: .
v_gene: TRBV13
CDR3nt: TGTGCCAGCTTTGGAGGGGGCGAGCAGTACTTC
CDR3aa: CASFGGGEQYF

d_gene: .
j_gene: TRBJ2-1
abundance: .
v_gene: TRBV9
CDR3nt: TGTGCCAGCAGCCCAGTCGGGGGGCCGAGCTCCTACAATGAGCAGTTCTTC
CDR3aa: CASSPVGGPSSYNEQFF

d_gene: TRBD1
j_gene: TRBJ1-2
abundance: .
v_gene: TRBV6-1
CDR3nt: TGTGCCAGCAGTGAAAGGGACAGGCGCTATGGCTACACCTTC
CDR3aa: CASSERDRRYGYTF

d_gene: .
j_gene: TRBJ2-7
abundance: .
v_gene: TRBV7-6
CDR3nt: TGTGCCAGCAGCTTAGAGCCGGGAGCTTTAGAGGAGCAGTACTTC
CDR3aa: CASSLEPGALEEQYF

d_gene: .
j_gene: TRBJ2-7
abundance: .
v_gene: TRBV5-6
CDR3nt: TGTGCCAGCAGCTTGGTAAGTCAGATCTACGAGCAGTACTTC
CDR3aa: CASSLVSQIYEQYF

d_gene: .
j_gene: TRBJ1-5
abundance: .
v_gene: TRBV9
CDR3nt: TGTGCCAGCAGCGTAGGGAGTAGCAATCAGCCCCAGCATTTT
CDR3aa: CASSVGSSNQPQHF

d_gene: TRBD1
j_gene: TRBJ2-7
abundance: .
v_gene: TRBV7-9
CDR3nt: TGTGCCAGCAGCTTACCCCAAGCCGGGGACAGTACCTACGAGCAGTACTTC
CDR3aa: CASSLPQAGDSTYEQYF

d_gene: .
j_gene: TRBJ1-1
abundance: .
v_gene: TRBV27
CDR3nt: TGTGCCAGCAGTTTATATCGTCCGAACACTGAAGCTTTCTTT
CDR3aa: CASSLYRPNTEAFF

d_gene: .
j_gene: TRBJ1-5
abundance: few
v_gene: TRBV6-6
CDR3nt: TGTGCCAGCAAGGGCCCAGCAGGGCAGCATTTT
CDR3aa: CASKGPAGQHF

d_gene: TRBD2
j_gene: TRBJ2-1
abundance: .
v_gene: TRBV7-6
CDR3nt: TGTGCCAGCAGCTTAGCTGCGGGGGGGAAATACAATGAGCAGTTCTTC
CDR3aa: CASSLAAGGKYNEQFF

d_gene: TRBD1
j_gene: TRBJ1-2
abundance: .
v_gene: TRBV9
CDR3nt: TGTGCCAGCAGCGTAGGACAGGGGTATGGCTACACCTTC
CDR3aa: CASSVGQGYGYTF

d_gene: TRBD2
j_gene: TRBJ2-1
abundance: .
v_gene: TRBV7-8
CDR3nt: TGTGCCAGCAGCCCTGGACTAGCGGGAGCACTTTATGAGCAGTTCTTC
CDR3aa: CASSPGLAGALYEQFF

d_gene: TRBD2
j_gene: TRBJ2-1
abundance: few
v_gene: TRBV28
CDR3nt: TGTGCCAGCAGTTTAGGGTTAGCGGGGGGTTGGGGCTCCTACAATGAGCAGTTCTTC
CDR3aa: CASSLGLAGGWGSYNEQFF

d_gene: TRBD2
j_gene: TRBJ2-1
abundance: .
v_gene: TRBV10-3
CDR3nt: TGTGCCATCAGTGAGTCTCTAGCGGGCCTCTCCTACAATGAGCAGTTCTTC
CDR3aa: CAISESLAGLSYNEQFF

d_gene: TRBD1
j_gene: TRBJ1-6
abundance: .
v_gene: TRBV4-1
CDR3nt: TGCGCCAGCAGCCAAGGGACAGGGGGCTTCCAGGGGAATTCACCCCTCCACTTT
CDR3aa: CASSQGTGGFQGNSPLHF

d_gene: .
j_gene: TRBJ1-4
abundance: .
v_gene: TRBV4-1
CDR3nt: TGCGCCAGCAGCCATGGCTCGGGAGGGGATAATGAAAAACTGTTTTTT
CDR3aa: CASSHGSGGDNEKLFF

d_gene: .
j_gene: TRBJ1-4
abundance: .
v_gene: TRBV7-6
CDR3nt: TGTGCCAGCAGCCAAAGGGAGGGGGCTAATGAAAAACTGTTTTTT
CDR3aa: CASSQREGANEKLFF

d_gene: .
j_gene: TRBJ1-2
abundance: .
v_gene: TRBV4-3
CDR3nt: TGCGCCAGCAGCCAAGACGGGGGAAACTATGGCTACACCTTC
CDR3aa: CASSQDGGNYGYTF

d_gene: .
j_gene: TRBJ2-5
abundance: .
v_gene: TRBV7-8
CDR3nt: TGTGCCAGCAGCTTCGACCAAGAGACCCAGTACTTC
CDR3aa: CASSFDQETQYF

d_gene: .
j_gene: TRBJ1-5
abundance: .
v_gene: TRBV19
CDR3nt: TGTGCCGTCCGGGGGGATGATGGCAATCAGCCCCAGCATTTT
CDR3aa: CAVRGDDGNQPQHF

d_gene: .
j_gene: TRBJ1-2
abundance: .
v_gene: TRBV4-2
CDR3nt: TGTGCCAGCAGCCCCGACGGAGGGGCTAACTATGGCTACACCTTC
CDR3aa: CASSPDGGANYGYTF

d_gene: .
j_gene: TRBJ2-7
abundance: .
v_gene: TRBV11-3
CDR3nt: TGTGCCAGCAGCTTACGGGCGCACAGGAAGCAGTACTTC
CDR3aa: CASSLRAHRKQYF

d_gene: TRBD1
j_gene: TRBJ2-5
abundance: .
v_gene: TRBV19
CDR3nt: TGTGCCAGTAGCCAAGCCTCCGGACAGGGACATTTTCCGCAAGAGACCCAGTACTTC
CDR3aa: CASSQASGQGHFPQETQYF

d_gene: TRBD2
j_gene: TRBJ2-1
abundance: few
v_gene: TRBV9
CDR3nt: TGTGCCAGCTCCGAAGCTGGACTAGCGGGTGATGAGCAGTTCTTC
CDR3aa: CASSEAGLAGDEQFF

d_gene: .
j_gene: TRBJ2-3
abundance: few
v_gene: TRBV5-1
CDR3nt: TGCGCCAGCAGCTTGGCCCTCCTCACACCGGAGAACACAGATACGCAGTATTTT
CDR3aa: CASSLALLTPENTDTQYF

d_gene: .
j_gene: TRBJ2-7
abundance: .
v_gene: TRBV5-3
CDR3nt: TGTGCCAGCAGCTTCGAAGGGAGTACCTACGAGCAGTACTTC
CDR3aa: CASSFEGSTYEQYF

d_gene: TRBD2
j_gene: TRBJ2-1
abundance: few
v_gene: TRBV14
CDR3nt: TGTGCCAGCAGCCAAGGGCCAGCGGGATCGGGCAATGAGCAGTTCTTC
CDR3aa: CASSQGPAGSGNEQFF